The next 32 T cell receptor beta chains were all read from a single sample in a study of Graves' ophthalmopathy and Graves' hyperthyroidism. The authors amplified TCR beta CDR3 regions, and they did so from RNA transcripts for repertoire sequencing. In the first round, RT-PCR was carried out with HTBI primers, and a multiplex PCR formed the second round. TCRdb analysed the multiplex PCR reads with MiXCR anew, one entry per CDR3 protein. This sample has 680,000 or so distinct CDR3 sequences, with 22% found just once. The sequenced material came from peripheral blood. These receptors came from a young woman with stable Graves' hyperthyroidism. Some clones in this sample may be carry-over from other donors' samples.

This clonotype appeared many times. V usage is TRBV12-3 or TRBV12-4 and J usage is TRBJ2-2, with a possible D match to TRBD2 (6 bases). V shed 5 bases and J shed 5 bases, with 15 bases lying between them. This CDR3 contains 15 residues. CDR3 loop: CASSPTGGSTGELFF. The DNA of the CDR3 is TGTGCCAGCAGTCCAACCGGGGGAAGTACCGGGGAGCTGTTTTTT.

In this sample, this clonotype turned up many times. The chain couples TRBV2 to TRBJ1-2; D is perhaps TRBD1 (5 bases). The V gene's germline CDR1 is SNHLY and CDR2 FYNNEI. The V and J ends lost 4 bases and 8 bases respectively, with 20 bases between them. This CDR3 has 15 residues. The CDR3 spells CASSAPDQGRDGYTF. DNA of the CDR3: TGTGCCAGCAGTGCACCTGACCAGGGAAGGGACGGCTACACCTTC.

This clonotype was seen a handful of times. The chain recombines TRBV7-9 with TRBJ1-1; D perhaps matches TRBD1 (5 bases). Trimming shortened V by 1 base and J by 3 bases, and 12 bases separated the two germline ends. Germline V CDR1 and CDR2: SEHNR, FQNEAQ (reference sequence). The CDR3 spans 15 residues. CDR3 in amino acids: CASSLVRGWDTEAFF. CDR3 coding DNA: TGTGCCAGCAGCTTAGTGAGGGGTTGGGACACTGAAGCTTTCTTT.

This clonotype occurred many times. V and J are TRBV2 and TRBJ1-2; a possible D gene is TRBD1 (5 bases). V dropped 4 bases and J dropped 6 bases, with 12 bases sitting between them. The CDR3 runs 13 residues. The germline V gene has CDR1 SNHLY and CDR2 FYNNEI. The DNA for the CDR3 is TGTGCCAGCAGTGGGGACGGAGGGAATGGCTACACCTTC. This codes for CASSGDGGNGYTF.

This clonotype was seen ten or more times. The chain links TRBV12-3 or TRBV12-4 to TRBJ1-5; TRBD1 might be the D (5 bases). V lost 5 bases, J lost 4 bases, and 12 bases lay in between. The CDR3 covers 14 residues. CDR3 sequence reads: CASSPEWGNQPQHF. CDR3 DNA sequence: TGTGCCAGCAGTCCAGAGTGGGGGAATCAGCCCCAGCATTTT.

The chain has TRBV7-2 and TRBJ2-2; no definite D call. Trimming left V 3 bases short and J 3 bases short, with 11 bases between. Per the germline V gene, CDR1 is SGHTA and CDR2 is FQGNSA. CDR3 length: 15 residues. The CDR3 sequence is CASSLGRHDTGELFF. Here the CDR3 DNA reads TGTGCCAGCAGCTTGGGCCGGCACGACACCGGGGAGCTGTTTTTT.

This clonotype was detected many times. The chain carries TRBV7-2 and TRBJ2-5; D may match TRBD1 or TRBD2 (5 bases each). Germline V gene lookup returns CDR1 SGHTA and CDR2 FQGNSA. V dropped 0 bases and J dropped 8 bases, with 10 bases sitting between them. The CDR3 has 13 residues. CDR3 region: CASSLAGVRTQYF. The DNA of the CDR3 is TGTGCCAGCAGCTTAGCGGGGGTGAGAACCCAGTACTTC.

The V and J genes are TRBV13 and TRBJ1-2; tentatively, D is TRBD1 (5 bases). The CDR3 has 17 residues. CDR1 is PRHDT, CDR2 FYEKMQ, per germline (reference sequence). V lost 5 bases, J lost 6 bases, and 25 bases lay in between. Written as DNA, the CDR3 is TGTGCCAGCAGCACCTGGACACCAAAAGGGTCGGTAGATGGCTACACCTTC. It specifies CASSTWTPKGSVDGYTF.

This clonotype was counted many times. The chain carries TRBV20-1 and TRBJ1-5; TRBD1 agrees at 7 bases. This CDR3 region has 14 residues. Germline CDR1 DFQATT, CDR2 SNEGSKA (reference sequence). V lost 1 base and J lost 3; bases outside the gene matches: 3. Here the CDR3 DNA reads TGCAGTGCTAGAGGGGGGACAGCCAATCAGCCCCAGCATTTT. It encodes CSARGGTANQPQHF.

This clonotype was seen many times. V is TRBV12-5 and J is TRBJ1-6; D is uncertain. The CDR3 runs 14 residues. V lost 2 bases and J 10 bases, leaving 12 bases between the germline ends. Germline V gives CDR1 LGHNT, CDR2 FRNRAP. The CDR3 protein is CASGLMGGGSPLHF. The CDR3 coding sequence is TGTGCTAGTGGTTTGATGGGTGGAGGGTCACCCCTCCACTTT.

This clonotype was found many times. This chain links TRBV13 with TRBJ2-7; no clear D gene. V shed 8 bases and J shed 3 bases, with 11 bases lying between them. The CDR3 has 12 amino acids. Germline assignment: CDR1 PRHDT and CDR2 FYEKMQ (reference sequence). The CDR3, as DNA: TGTGCCAGCGGCCAGGCGTACTACGAGCAGTACTTC. It translates to CASGQAYYEQYF.

The chain has TRBV20-1 and TRBJ1-2; weak D call: TRBD1 (6 bases). In germline, CDR1 is DFQATT, CDR2 SNEGSKA (reference sequence). This CDR3 contains 15 residues. V dropped 3 bases and J dropped 6 bases, with 20 bases sitting between them. The CDR3 DNA is TGCAGTGCTAGGAGCCAGGGGACAAACAACAATGGCTACACCTTC. Protein: CSARSQGTNNNGYTF.

J is TRBJ2-5 and V is TRBV6-2 or TRBV6-3; D unclear. TRBJ2-7 explains the end of the DNA better; the J call may be wrong. Germline V CDR1 and CDR2: MNHEY, SVGEGT. The CDR3 runs to 14 residues. Here the CDR3 reads CASRVPVWTYEQYF. CDR3 DNA sequence: TGTGCCAGCCGGGTACCAGTTTGGACCTACGAGCAGTACTTC.

The rearrangement joins TRBV2 to TRBJ1-1; D gene ambiguous. V dropped 1 base and J dropped 4 bases, with 19 bases sitting between them. The CDR3 is made up of 17 amino acids. From germline, CDR1 is SNHLY and CDR2 FYNNEI. The DNA of the CDR3 is TGTGCCAGCAGTGAAGGGTTGTTTTTTTCGGTGGGCACTGAAGCTTTCTTT. Translation gives CASSEGLFFSVGTEAFF.

In the case of this clonotype: Being one base from a much bigger clone, this may be a read error. The chain carries TRBV10-3 and TRBJ2-2; tentative D call: TRBD1 (5 bases). This CDR3 region has 15 residues. Trimming removed 6 bases from V and 6 bases from J, with 17 bases in between. The germline CDR1 and CDR2 sequences are ENHRY and SYGVKD. The CDR3 DNA follows: TGTGCCATCAGCGTGTACCGGCCAGGGTCCGGGGAGCTGTTTTTT. It encodes CAISVYRPGSGELFF.

This clonotype was observed at least ten times. The genes are TRBV28 and TRBJ1-1; 11 nucleotides agree with TRBD1. CDR1 and CDR2 (germline): MDHEN, SYDVKM. V gave up 6 bases and J gave up 1 base; unmatched junction bases: 10. CDR3 length: 17 residues. The DNA of the CDR3 is TGTGCCAGCAGATTACCCGGGACAGGGGGTTCGAACACTGAAGCTTTCTTT. Protein sequence: CASRLPGTGGSNTEAFF.

The chain's CDR3 is CASSLFRQGANYGYTF. The DNA of the CDR3 is TGTGCCAGCAGTCTCTTTCGACAGGGCGCGAACTATGGCTACACCTTC. V usage is TRBV6-1 and J usage is TRBJ1-2, with 7 nucleotides matching TRBD1. Trimming cost V 5 bases and J 2 bases; bases outside gene matches: 11. The CDR3 is 16 residues long. Germline V lookup: CDR1 MNHNS, CDR2 SASEGT.

Many counts were recorded for this clonotype. The chain is built from TRBV30 and TRBJ2-5; 8 bases match TRBD2. Trimming removed 8 bases from V and 2 bases from J; junction bases left unmatched: 13. Germline V gene data show CDR1 as GTSNPN and CDR2 as SVGIG (reference sequence). This CDR3 is built from 15 residues. CDR3 in amino acids: CAQTGGAREQETQYF. The CDR3 coding sequence is TGTGCCCAAACGGGGGGGGCGAGGGAGCAAGAGACCCAGTACTTC.

There are many counts of this clonotype. CDR3 nucleotides: TGCAGTGCTAGTAGGGACAGGGCGCAAAATTCACCCCTCCACTTT. Translating gives CSASRDRAQNSPLHF. V gene TRBV20-1 combines with J gene TRBJ1-6, with 9 bases fitting TRBD1. The germline gives CDR1 DFQATT, CDR2 SNEGSKA (reference sequence). The CDR3 consists of 15 residues. The trim removed 3 bases at V and 7 bases at J, leaving 7 bases unmatched.

This clonotype has ten or more counts. The chain uses TRBV9 and TRBJ2-7; TRBD1 agrees at 10 bases. Trimming took 2 bases from V and 6 from J; bases not matched to a gene: 2. Germline CDR1 and CDR2: SGDLS and YYNGEE. The CDR3 consists of 13 residues. The CDR3 sequence: CASSVGQGSEQYF. CDR3 nucleotide sequence: TGTGCCAGCAGCGTGGGACAGGGGAGCGAGCAGTACTTC.

This clonotype was seen a few times. The chain carries TRBV6-1 and TRBJ2-2, with D tentatively TRBD1 (6 bases). The V and J ends lost 6 bases and 3 bases respectively, with 14 bases between them. The CDR3 is 15 amino acids. Germline V gene data show CDR1 as MNHNS and CDR2 as SASEGT. This CDR3 is CASSGQFPYTGELFF. The CDR3 DNA reads TGTGCCAGCAGCGGACAGTTCCCGTACACCGGGGAGCTGTTTTTT.

The rearrangement joins TRBV15 to TRBJ2-5; D is ambiguous. The CDR3 sequence is 14 residues long. Per the germline V gene, CDR1 is LNHNV and CDR2 is YYDKDF (reference sequence). With 5 bases removed from V and 0 bases from J, the gap between germline ends came to 10 bases. CDR3 bases: TGTGCCACCAGCGGTCCAGGAGACCAAGAGACCCAGTACTTC. Amino acid sequence: CATSGPGDQETQYF.

In this sample, this clonotype turned up many times. The CDR3: CASTNEGRNTEAFF. The CDR3, as DNA: TGTGCCAGCACAAACGAGGGGAGGAACACTGAAGCTTTCTTT. The V call is TRBV6-1, the J call TRBJ1-1; possibly TRBD1 for D (5 bases). The CDR3 runs to 14 residues. V was trimmed by 7 bases and J by 1 base, leaving 13 bases between them. CDR1 and CDR2 from the germline V gene are MNHNS and SASEGT.

This clonotype has a count of ten or more. The chain joins TRBV20-1 to TRBJ2-2, with 9 bases that match TRBD2. Trimming took 1 base from V and 5 from J; bases not matched to a gene: 5. The germline gives CDR1 DFQATT, CDR2 SNEGSKA (reference sequence). This CDR3 region has 15 residues. The CDR3 bases are TGCAGTGCTAGAGTGGGCGGGAGGGCGACCGGGGAGCTGTTTTTT. Encoded protein: CSARVGGRATGELFF.

This clonotype was detected many times. The CDR3 DNA follows: TGTGCCAGCAGAAAGGGCGAGCAGTACTTC. Translation gives CASRKGEQYF. V usage is TRBV2 and J usage is TRBJ2-7; D unclear. Germline CDR1 and CDR2: SNHLY and FYNNEI. This CDR3 has 10 residues. Between the trimmed V and J ends, which lost 6 bases and 6 bases, there was a span of 6 bases. Using reference TRBV2 and TRBJ2-7 for the parts outside the CDR3, the full variable domain is EPEVTQTPSHQVTQMGQEVILRCVPISNHLYFYWYRQILGQKVEFLVSFYNNEISEKSEIFDDQFSVERPDGSNFTLKIRSTKLEDSAMYFCASRKGEQYFGPGTRLTVT.

The chain couples TRBV13 to TRBJ1-1; D unclear. The CDR3 has 15 amino acids. Germline lookup yields CDR1 PRHDT and CDR2 FYEKMQ (reference sequence). V shed 0 bases and J shed 2 bases, with 10 bases lying between them. CDR3 sequence reads: CASSLGHVLNTEAFF. The CDR3 DNA is TGTGCCAGCAGCTTAGGCCATGTGTTAAACACTGAAGCTTTCTTT.

This clonotype was seen ten or more times. One junction end does not reproduce the germline sequence, and a read error may be involved. V usage is TRBV5-1 and J usage is TRBJ2-5; D remains ambiguous. CDR1 is SGHRS and CDR2 is YFSETQ in the germline V gene. The length of the CDR3 is 13 residues. This chain's CDR3 is CASSFSVQETQYF. DNA of the CDR3: TGTGCCAGCAGTTTCTCGGTACAAGAGACCCAGTACTTC.

This clonotype appeared many times. J is TRBJ2-7 and V is TRBV20-1, with D perhaps matching TRBD1 or TRBD2 (5 bases each). The CDR3 extends over 16 amino acids. Germline V lookup: CDR1 DFQATT, CDR2 SNEGSKA (reference sequence). Trimming cost V 3 bases and J 1 base, with 19 bases left between them. The CDR3 DNA reads as TGCAGTGCTAGTGACCCGGGGCAGGGTACTTCCTACGAGCAGTACTTC. Translating gives CSASDPGQGTSYEQYF.

At least ten counts were recorded for this clonotype. The chain joins TRBV20-1 to TRBJ1-1, with D perhaps TRBD1 (5 bases). The V end was cut by 0 bases, the J end by 7 bases, with 12 bases between. Germline values: CDR1 DFQATT, CDR2 SNEGSKA (reference sequence). This CDR3 contains 13 residues. CDR3 nucleotide sequence: TGCAGTGCTAGAGATGAAAGTGACAGTGAAGCTTTCTTT. It encodes CSARDESDSEAFF.

The chain employs TRBV13 and TRBJ1-1; no firm D call. Germline CDR1 is PRHDT and CDR2 is FYEKMQ (reference sequence). This CDR3 is 13 amino acids long. The ends were cut back, 5 bases at V and 2 bases at J, with 9 bases in the middle. In nucleotides, the CDR3 is TGTGCCAGCAGCACGGACGTTAACACTGAAGCTTTCTTT. This sequence encodes CASSTDVNTEAFF.

This clonotype was found many times. The chain recombines TRBV6-5 with TRBJ2-7, with TRBD1 matching 7 bases. Germline V gene sequence: CDR1 MNHEY, CDR2 SVGAGI. The CDR3 runs 15 residues. Germline trimming cut 6 bases from V and 0 bases from J; bases unmatched to any gene: 8. This CDR3 reads CASRVTGASSYEQYF. In DNA, the CDR3 is TGTGCCAGCAGGGTTACAGGGGCCAGCTCCTACGAGCAGTACTTC.

This clonotype appeared many times. V is TRBV30 and J is TRBJ2-7; possible D gene TRBD2, 6 bases. The CDR3 contains 17 residues. Trimming removed 0 bases at V and 0 bases at J, with 18 bases between. Germline V gene lookup returns CDR1 GTSNPN and CDR2 SVGIG (reference sequence). The CDR3 DNA reads as TGTGCCTGGAGTGTACCTAGGATCCGGGGGTCCTCCTACGAGCAGTACTTC. Its protein is CAWSVPRIRGSSYEQYF. Using reference TRBV30 and TRBJ2-7 for the parts outside the CDR3, the full variable domain is SQTIHQWPATLVQPVGSPLSLECTVEGTSNPNLYWYRQAAGRGLQLLFYSVGIGQISSEVPQNLSASRPQDRQFILSSKKLLLSDSGFYLCAWSVPRIRGSSYEQYFGPGTRLTVT.